This TCR beta chain was obtained from a study of blood T cell repertoires in COVID-19. Study-level information: PBMCs, B-cell-depleted T cells, or T cells were the source of the cDNA or gDNA that made up the material.

The data were produced by immunoSEQ multiplex PCR, yet TCRdb's version contains in-frame clones alone and is incomplete. Among 200,000 to 300,000 clones listed, 86% were seen once. Individuals aged about 18 to 95 years were recruited from fewer than 25 US areas. Clinical history as reported by participants underpinned cohort assignment. This CDR3 is 15 amino acids long. The ends were cut back, 8 bases at V and 0 bases at J, with 11 bases in the middle. The germline V gene encodes CDR1 MNHEY and CDR2 SVGAGI. The receptor was isolated from a woman aged 50 to 60 who had recovered from COVID-19. This chain connects TRBV6-5 to TRBJ1-6, with a weak D call TRBD1 (6 bases). The sample consisted of PBMCs or T cells enriched from blood (not recorded which). CDR3 amino acids: CASRRDNSYNSPLHF. In DNA, the CDR3 is TGTGCCAGCCGCCGGGACAACTCCTATAATTCACCCCTCCACTTT.